The table lists the clone carrying this T cell receptor beta chain with many counts. No antigen is known for it. Trimming stripped 6 bases from V and 3 bases from J, with 9 bases between. Germline V gives CDR1 KGHSH, CDR2 LQKENI. The CDR3 consists of 13 residues. Separate cDNA molecules each had unique molecular identifiers attached to them. TCRdb re-called the 5' RACE reads with MiXCR, one entry per CDR3 protein. The sample has approximately 120,000 distinct CDR3 sequences; more than 13% are singletons. The data are from a study of early T cells in non-severe SARS-CoV-2 infection. Overall study context: Chains were unpaired, as sequencing was done on bulk RNA from unsorted whole blood. General study findings and limits: VDJdb-based matching was biased toward anti-spike CD8 responses and missed private and CD4 specificities.

The chain employs TRBV18 and TRBJ1-3; no clear D gene. The source material was whole blood. This clonotype was sampled from an adult who was a healthcare worker with PCR-confirmed SARS-CoV-2 infection or an uninfected control (not recorded which). The CDR3 DNA reads TGTGCCAGCTCGGAGGCGGGTGGAAACACCATATATTTT. Protein product: CASSEAGGNTIYF. Complete variable domain (other parts from reference TRBV18 and TRBJ1-3): NAGVMQNPRHLVRRRGQEARLRCSPMKGHSHVYWYRQLPEEGLKFMVYLQKENIIDESGMPKERFSAEFPKEGPSILRIQQVVRGDSAAYFCASSEAGGNTIYFGEGSWLTVV.